Presented here are 5 T cell receptor beta chains from one specimen sequenced in a study of spatial heterogeneity in lung cancer. TCRdb reprocessed the 5' RACE reads via MiXCR and lists one record per CDR3 protein. The repertoire includes around 41,000 distinct CDR3 sequences, under 25% of them detected once, and under 8.5% sits in the top ten. Time point of the sample: blood at routine non-recurrence follow-up after resection. The sample in question was PBMCs, obtained at follow-up. Every receptor here comes from a female donor with early-stage non-small cell lung cancer.

The V and J genes are TRBV19 and TRBJ1-5; no firm D call. Germline-derived CDR1 and CDR2 are LNHDA and SQIVND (reference sequence). Trimming shortened V by 3 bases and J by 1 base, and 10 bases separated the two germline ends. CDR3 length: 15 residues. Here the CDR3 reads CASSMAPRSNQPQHF. Here the CDR3 DNA reads TGTGCCAGTAGTATGGCCCCTAGGAGCAATCAGCCCCAGCATTTT.

The V gene is TRBV30, the J gene TRBJ1-1; D may be TRBD1 (5 bases). The V end was cut by 4 bases, the J end by 4 bases, with 13 bases between. The length of the CDR3 is 13 residues. Germline CDR1 GTSNPN, CDR2 SVGIG (reference sequence). The CDR3 sequence is CAWKGRGSTEAFF. The CDR3 DNA reads TGTGCCTGGAAAGGTCGGGGGAGCACTGAAGCTTTCTTT. Combining the CDR3 with reference TRBV30 and TRBJ1-1 gives the whole variable domain SQTIHQWPATLVQPVGSPLSLECTVEGTSNPNLYWYRQAAGRGLQLLFYSVGIGQISSEVPQNLSASRPQDRQFILSSKKLLLSDSGFYLCAWKGRGSTEAFFGQGTRLTVV.

In this sample, this clonotype turned up a few times. This chain links TRBV13 with TRBJ2-3, with D unresolved. Germline CDR1 and CDR2: PRHDT and FYEKMQ (reference sequence). The CDR3 runs 13 residues. Trimming took off 2 bases at V and 7 bases at J, with 10 bases between the two ends. CDR3 DNA: TGTGCCAGCAGCTTAAATGACGGCAATACGCAGTATTTT. The encoded protein is CASSLNDGNTQYF.

The V and J genes are TRBV10-3 and TRBJ1-2; 7 bases are a match to TRBD1. This CDR3 is 14 amino acids long. CDR1 and CDR2 (germline): ENHRY, SYGVKD. The V gene end was trimmed by 6 bases and the J gene end by 3 bases; junction bases not matched to a gene: 7. DNA for the CDR3: TGTGCCATCAGAGCGGCCGGGACAGACTATGGCTACACCTTC. It is translated as CAIRAAGTDYGYTF.

The rearrangement joins TRBV18 to TRBJ1-5, with D possibly matching TRBD1 (6 bases). Deletions cut 4 bases from V and 3 bases from J, with 10 bases between. The CDR3 spans 14 residues. CDR1 is KGHSH, CDR2 LQKENI, per germline. The CDR3 loop is CASSQYRDNQPQHF. The CDR3 DNA reads TGTGCCAGCTCACAATACAGGGACAATCAGCCCCAGCATTTT. Full variable domain (rest looked up from reference TRBV18 and TRBJ1-5): NAGVMQNPRHLVRRRGQEARLRCSPMKGHSHVYWYRQLPEEGLKFMVYLQKENIIDESGMPKERFSAEFPKEGPSILRIQQVVRGDSAAYFCASSQYRDNQPQHFGDGTRLSIL.